Shown below are 27 T cell receptor beta chains from a single sample sequenced in a study of blood T cell repertoires in COVID-19. Sequenced by immunoSEQ multiplex PCR; TCRdb stores in-frame clones only, minus some. The repertoire holds over 200,000 clones, with 75% to 90% as singletons. The sample taken for sequencing was peripheral blood. These receptors all come from a human donor in a cohort sampled during active COVID-19.

This clone was observed a single time. The chain combines TRBV11-1 with TRBJ2-7; a possible D gene is TRBD2 (6 bases). The V end lost 0 bases, the J end lost 4 bases, and 16 bases lay between the germline ends. Germline lookup yields CDR1 SGHAT and CDR2 FQDESV (reference sequence). The CDR3 covers 16 residues. CDR3 residues: CASSLARLPGDYEQYF. The CDR3 bases are TGTGCCAGCAGCTTAGCGCGACTCCCGGGAGATTACGAGCAGTACTTC.

As DNA, the CDR3 is TGTGCCAGTAGTATGGGGACAGGGAGGATCTCAGGTCAGCCCCAGCATTTT. It translates to CASSMGTGRISGQPQHF. V and J are TRBV19 and TRBJ1-5; 9 bases line up with TRBD1. This CDR3 is 17 amino acids long. V dropped 3 bases and J dropped 6; count of bases not matched to a gene: 12. Per germline, CDR1 LNHDA and CDR2 SQIVND (reference sequence).

V is TRBV25-1 and J is TRBJ1-2; tentatively, D is TRBD1 (6 bases). The CDR3 is 15 residues long. Germline lookup yields CDR1 MGHDK and CDR2 SYGVNS. Between the trimmed V and J ends, which lost 3 bases and 4 bases, there was a span of 15 bases. DNA for the CDR3: TGTGCCAGCAGTGACGGGCGGGGGCTGATCTATGGCTACACCTTC. Translation gives CASSDGRGLIYGYTF.

The chain couples TRBV5-4 to TRBJ1-4, with D possibly matching TRBD1 (5 bases). CDR3 length: 17 amino acids. The germline V gene has CDR1 SGHNT and CDR2 YYREEE (reference sequence). Trimming left V 1 base short and J 5 bases short, with 18 bases between. This CDR3 reads CASSLRQTGEGNEKLFF. In nucleotides, the CDR3 is TGTGCCAGCAGCTTGCGCCAGACGGGGGAGGGCAATGAAAAACTGTTTTTT. The whole variable domain, remainder taken from reference TRBV5-4 and TRBJ1-4, is ETGVTQSPTHLIKTRGQQVTLRCSSQSGHNTVSWYQQALGQGPQFIFQYYREEENGRGNFPPRFSGLQFPNYSSELNVNALELDDSALYLCASSLRQTGEGNEKLFFGSGTQLSVL.

This clone showed up just a few times. The rearrangement uses TRBV7-2 and TRBJ1-2; a possible D gene is TRBD1 (5 bases). V was pared by 3 bases and J by 3 bases, with 8 bases between. CDR1 is SGHTA, CDR2 FQGNSA, per germline. The CDR3 is 13 amino acids. In nucleotides, the CDR3 is TGTGCCAGCAGCTTGAAACAGGACTATGGCTACACCTTC. Its translation is CASSLKQDYGYTF.

The chain has TRBV11-1 and TRBJ2-5; D remains ambiguous. In germline, CDR1 is SGHAT, CDR2 FQDESV (reference sequence). V lost 5 bases and J 0 bases, leaving 13 bases between the germline ends. CDR3 length equals 15 residues. The CDR3 reads CASSTLGEYQETQYF. The CDR3 DNA sequence: TGTGCCAGCAGCACCCTTGGAGAGTACCAAGAGACCCAGTACTTC.

The chain links TRBV4-2 to TRBJ2-7; 8 nucleotides align to TRBD2. Looked up from germline, CDR1 is LGHNA and CDR2 is YNFKEQ. The CDR3 length is 16 residues. Unmatched junction bases numbered 8, after V lost 0 bases and J lost 4 bases. The CDR3 nucleotides read TGTGCCAGCAGCCAAGAGAGCGCTAGCGGGTGGTACGAGCAGTACTTC. Translating it yields CASSQESASGWYEQYF.

The genes are TRBV12-3 or TRBV12-4 and TRBJ2-7; 10 nucleotides align to TRBD1. The J segment lost 4 bases and the V segment lost 6 bases, leaving 3 bases of the junction unmatched. This CDR3 is 13 amino acids long. CDR3 loop: CASRGDRGYEQYF. The CDR3 DNA reads TGTGCCAGCAGGGGGGACAGGGGTTACGAGCAGTACTTC.

The genes are TRBV30 and TRBJ2-7, with 10 positions matching TRBD2. CDR3 size: 13 residues. Per germline, CDR1 GTSNPN and CDR2 SVGIG (reference sequence). Germline trimming cut 4 bases from V and 5 bases from J; bases unmatched to any gene: 5. Here the CDR3 reads CAWKRLAGHEQYF. In DNA, the CDR3 is TGTGCCTGGAAAAGACTAGCGGGCCACGAGCAGTACTTC. Full variable domain (missing parts from reference TRBV30 and TRBJ2-7): SQTIHQWPATLVQPVGSPLSLECTVEGTSNPNLYWYRQAAGRGLQLLFYSVGIGQISSEVPQNLSASRPQDRQFILSSKKLLLSDSGFYLCAWKRLAGHEQYFGPGTRLTVT.

This clone was seen a handful of times. The rearrangement uses TRBV11-2 and TRBJ2-1, with 7 nucleotides matching TRBD2. Germline-derived CDR1 and CDR2 are SGHAT and FQNNGV. The ends lost 5 bases at V and 0 bases at J; junction bases unmatched: 4. CDR3 length equals 15 residues. CDR3 amino acids: CASSLRTSSYNEQFF. The CDR3 bases are TGTGCCAGCAGCCTCAGGACTAGCTCCTACAATGAGCAGTTCTTC. Filled out from reference TRBV11-2 and TRBJ2-1, the complete variable domain reads EAGVAQSPRYKIIEKRQSVAFWCNPISGHATLYWYQQILGQGPKLLIQFQNNGVVDDSQLPKDRFSAERLKGVDSTLKIQPAKLEDSAVYLCASSLRTSSYNEQFFGPGTRLTVL.

The J gene is TRBJ1-5, the V gene TRBV5-6, with D unresolved. Trimming pared 2 bases from V and 6 bases from J, leaving 12 bases between. This CDR3 spans 14 amino acids. Germline lookup yields CDR1 SGHDT and CDR2 YYEEEE. The CDR3 sequence: CASSLRGSSQPQHF. The CDR3 nucleotides read TGTGCCAGCAGCTTAAGAGGGAGTAGTCAGCCCCAGCATTTT.

This clone was seen just once. The chain employs TRBV4-1 and TRBJ2-3, with 11 bases fitting TRBD2. The germline CDR1 and CDR2 sequences are MGHRA and YSYEKL. Germline trimming cut 1 base from V and 4 bases from J; bases unmatched to any gene: 4. The CDR3 is made up of 16 amino acids. In DNA, the CDR3 is TGCGCCAGCAGCCAAGCTACTAGCGGGAGTCCAGATACGCAGTATTTT. Its translation: CASSQATSGSPDTQYF.

The chain combines TRBV30 with TRBJ2-7, with 11 bases lining up with TRBD2. The J segment lost 6 bases and the V segment lost 3 bases, leaving 7 bases of the junction unmatched. CDR1 is GTSNPN and CDR2 is SVGIG in the germline V gene (reference sequence). There are 14 residues in the CDR3. The CDR3 protein is CAWSPLAGASEQYF. The CDR3 bases are TGTGCCTGGAGCCCACTAGCGGGAGCCAGCGAGCAGTACTTC.

J is TRBJ2-7 and V is TRBV14; 9 nucleotides agree with TRBD2. V gave up 0 bases and J gave up 0 bases; unmatched junction bases: 12. The V gene's germline CDR1 is SGHDN and CDR2 FVKESK. This CDR3 has 19 amino acids. CDR3: CASSQEGELAGPFSYEQYF. The CDR3 DNA follows: TGTGCCAGCAGCCAAGAAGGAGAACTAGCGGGTCCGTTCTCCTACGAGCAGTACTTC. The full variable domain, completed using reference TRBV14 and TRBJ2-7, is EAGVTQFPSHSVIEKGQTVTLRCDPISGHDNLYWYRRVMGKEIKFLLHFVKESKQDESGMPNNRFLAERTGGTYSTLKVQPAELEDSGVYFCASSQEGELAGPFSYEQYFGPGTRLTVT.

This clone was counted a single time. This chain connects TRBV7-2 to TRBJ1-1, with 8 positions matching TRBD1. The germline V gene encodes CDR1 SGHTA and CDR2 FQGNSA. V gave up 7 bases and J gave up 11 bases; unmatched junction bases: 9. The CDR3 consists of 12 residues. The CDR3 DNA is TGTGCCAGCACCCCGACAGGGGCCGCGGCTTTCTTT. Translating it yields CASTPTGAAAFF.

The chain combines TRBV19 with TRBJ2-5; 8 bases map to TRBD2. The CDR3 has 13 residues. Germline-derived CDR1 and CDR2 are LNHDA and SQIVND (reference sequence). The ends lost 6 bases at V and 4 bases at J; junction bases unmatched: 4. The DNA of the CDR3 is TGTGCCAGTAGGGGACTAGGGAGAGAGACCCAGTACTTC. As protein: CASRGLGRETQYF.

The genes are TRBV7-2 and TRBJ2-7; 8 nucleotides match TRBD1. The CDR3 runs 15 residues. Trimming cost V 5 bases and J 0 bases; bases outside gene matches: 6. Germline V gene sequence: CDR1 SGHTA, CDR2 FQGNSA. Here the CDR3 DNA reads TGTGCCAGCAGCCCCGGACAGGGCCACTCCTACGAGCAGTACTTC. Residues: CASSPGQGHSYEQYF.

In its sample, this clone was seen a few times. The chain joins TRBV19 to TRBJ2-1; 10 nucleotides agree with TRBD2. CDR1 and CDR2 from the germline V gene are LNHDA and SQIVND (reference sequence). This CDR3 has 16 residues. With V trimmed by 3 bases and J by 6 bases, 8 bases remained unmatched. The CDR3 region has the DNA TGTGCCAGTAGTATTTGGGCTAGCGGGAGTGTCAATGAGCAGTTCTTC. Translated, it gives CASSIWASGSVNEQFF.

The V gene is TRBV4-3, the J gene TRBJ1-5; 12 bases fit TRBD1. CDR3 size: 15 residues. Germline V CDR1 and CDR2: LGHNA, YSLEER. J was trimmed by 6 bases and V by 3 bases; bases with no gene match: 3. The DNA for the CDR3 is TGCGCCAGCAGCCAGGGACAGGGGGCGGGTCAGCCCCAGCATTTT. It codes for CASSQGQGAGQPQHF.

This clone was seen only a few times. The chain couples TRBV29-1 to TRBJ1-2; the match to TRBD1 covers 8 bases. Germline CDR1 and CDR2: SQVTM and ANQGSEA. J gave up 0 bases and V 4 bases, and 7 bases lay outside the gene matches. This CDR3 spans 15 amino acids. CDR3 nucleotides: TGCAGCGTTGGGACAGGGAGAGGAACTAACTATGGCTACACCTTC. This encodes CSVGTGRGTNYGYTF.

The rearrangement uses TRBV15 and TRBJ2-4, with D maybe TRBD1 (5 bases). Trimming stripped 0 bases from V and 4 bases from J, with 10 bases between. The CDR3 contains 15 residues. Per the germline V gene, CDR1 is LNHNV and CDR2 is YYDKDF (reference sequence). Here the CDR3 DNA reads TGTGCCACCAGCAGAGAGCAGGGCATTAAAAACATTCAGTACTTC. This sequence encodes CATSREQGIKNIQYF.

The chain couples TRBV10-3 to TRBJ1-1, with D possibly matching TRBD1 (5 bases). The germline CDR1 and CDR2 sequences are ENHRY and SYGVKD. The CDR3 is 13 residues long. With 9 bases removed from V and 1 base from J, the gap between germline ends came to 12 bases. As DNA, the CDR3 is TGTGCCATTTCGACAGCCTCGAACACTGAAGCTTTCTTT. This codes for CAISTASNTEAFF.

This clone came up once. Within the sample, other DNA sequences also encode this same CDR3. The chain uses TRBV19 and TRBJ2-7; perhaps TRBD1 as D (5 bases). The CDR3 contains 14 residues. Germline V lookup: CDR1 LNHDA, CDR2 SQIVND (reference sequence). Deletions cut 3 bases from V and 2 bases from J, with 11 bases between. CDR3 loop: CASSIGHPTYEQYF. The CDR3 DNA reads as TGTGCCAGTAGTATCGGACACCCAACCTACGAGCAGTACTTC.

In nucleotides, the CDR3 is TGTGCCAGCAGGACAGCCACCTCTGGAAACACCATATATTTT. This gives the protein CASRTATSGNTIYF. The chain combines TRBV27 with TRBJ1-3; D might be TRBD1 (5 bases). Germline V gives CDR1 MNHEY, CDR2 SMNVEV (reference sequence). The CDR3 is made up of 14 amino acids. Trimming took 6 bases from V and 0 from J, leaving 9 bases between them.

The chain uses TRBV2 and TRBJ2-2, with no clear D. The germline V gene has CDR1 SNHLY and CDR2 FYNNEI. Trimming removed 5 bases at V and 3 bases at J, with 13 bases between. The CDR3 extends over 15 amino acids. The CDR3 spells CASSLRLLHTGELFF. CDR3 bases: TGTGCCAGCAGTTTGAGACTTCTTCACACCGGGGAGCTGTTTTTT.

The rearrangement uses TRBV6-2 or TRBV6-3 and TRBJ1-1; 10 bases match TRBD1. V lost 6 bases and J lost 8; bases outside the gene matches: 18. Germline values: CDR1 MNHEY, CDR2 SVGEGT. The CDR3 has 17 amino acids. The CDR3 protein is CASSFPGTGDFLGEAFF. CDR3 DNA: TGTGCCAGCAGCTTCCCCGGGACAGGGGATTTCTTAGGGGAAGCTTTCTTT.

The chain uses TRBV4-3 and TRBJ2-1; D unresolved. Germline V gene data show CDR1 as LGHNA and CDR2 as YSLEER. The CDR3 loop spans 13 amino acids. Trimming cost V 1 base and J 4 bases, with 5 bases left between them. DNA for the CDR3: TGCGCCAGCAGCCAAGCTAGGTACAATGAGCAGTTCTTC. This sequence encodes CASSQARYNEQFF.